This T cell receptor (beta chain) is drawn from a study of blood T cell repertoires in COVID-19. Looking at the study overall: Donors in the United States, Italy and Spain gave samples during acute or convalescent COVID-19. Sources were T cells, B-cell-depleted T cells, or PBMCs; the material itself was cDNA or gDNA.

Source study methods: Amplifying reference gene primers gave estimates of nucleated cell counts. TCRdb's copy holds only in-frame clones and misses some; the assay was immunoSEQ multiplex PCR. The V and J calls and the clone size are those of that table, but D and trimming were determined from the DNA. The repertoire includes about 68,000 clones, approximately 92% of them detected once, and 6.9% sits in the top ten. CDR3 length: 16 residues. Germline CDR1 MGHRA, CDR2 YSYEKL. V lost 4 bases to trimming and J lost 7 bases, with 19 bases between them. The source material was peripheral blood. The receptor was isolated from a human donor in a cohort sampled during active COVID-19. V is TRBV4-1 and J is TRBJ1-4; tentative D call: TRBD1 (6 bases). Here the CDR3 reads CASSREAGEVREKLFF. DNA of the CDR3: TGCGCCAGCAGCCGAGAAGCAGGGGAAGTTCGTGAAAAACTGTTTTTT.